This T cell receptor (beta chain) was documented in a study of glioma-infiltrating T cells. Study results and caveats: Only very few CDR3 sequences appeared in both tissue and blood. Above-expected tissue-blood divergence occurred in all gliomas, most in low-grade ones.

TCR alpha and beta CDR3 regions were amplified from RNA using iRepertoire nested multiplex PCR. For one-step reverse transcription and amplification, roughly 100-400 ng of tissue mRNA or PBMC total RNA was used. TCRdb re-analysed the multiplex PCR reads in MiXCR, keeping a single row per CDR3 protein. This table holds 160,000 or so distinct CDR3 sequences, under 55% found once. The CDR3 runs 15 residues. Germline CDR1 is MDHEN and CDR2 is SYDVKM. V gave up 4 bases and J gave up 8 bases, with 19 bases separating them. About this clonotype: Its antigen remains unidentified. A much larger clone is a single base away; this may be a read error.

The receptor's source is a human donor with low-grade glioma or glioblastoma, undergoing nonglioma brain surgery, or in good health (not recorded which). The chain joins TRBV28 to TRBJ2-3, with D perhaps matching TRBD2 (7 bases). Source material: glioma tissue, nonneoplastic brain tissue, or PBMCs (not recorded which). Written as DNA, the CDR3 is TGTGCCAGCAGTTCCCCCGGACTAGGGGGAGCTACGCAGTATTTT. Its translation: CASSSPGLGGATQYF.